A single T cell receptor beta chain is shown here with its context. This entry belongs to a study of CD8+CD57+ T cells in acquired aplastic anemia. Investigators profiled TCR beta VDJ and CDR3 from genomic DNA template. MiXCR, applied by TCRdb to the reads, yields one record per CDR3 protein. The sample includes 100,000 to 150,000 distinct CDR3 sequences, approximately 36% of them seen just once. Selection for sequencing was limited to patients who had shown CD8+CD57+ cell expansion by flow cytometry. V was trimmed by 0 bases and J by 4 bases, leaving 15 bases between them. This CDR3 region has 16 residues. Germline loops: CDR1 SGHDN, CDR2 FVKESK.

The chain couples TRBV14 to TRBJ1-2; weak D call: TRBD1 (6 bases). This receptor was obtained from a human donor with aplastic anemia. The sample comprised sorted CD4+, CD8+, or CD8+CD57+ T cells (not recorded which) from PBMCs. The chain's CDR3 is CASSQDWGGASYGYTF. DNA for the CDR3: TGTGCCAGCAGCCAAGATTGGGGGGGCGCCAGCTATGGCTACACCTTC.